The present T cell receptor (beta chain) was sequenced within a study of blood T cell repertoires in COVID-19. At the level of the study: Sites across the United States, Italy and Spain contributed samples from acute and convalescent COVID-19. The cDNA or gDNA used as material had been derived from T cells, B-cell-depleted T cells, or PBMCs.

The germline V gene has CDR1 SGHVS and CDR2 FNYEAQ. Unmatched junction bases numbered 22, after V lost 1 base and J lost 6 bases. CDR3 length: 21 residues. This clone was seen once. In the original processing: Using reference gene primer amplification, nucleated cell counts were estimated. The data were produced by immunoSEQ multiplex PCR, yet TCRdb's version contains in-frame clones alone and is incomplete. V, J and clone size derive from that table, while D and trimming were established from the DNA sequence. The sample holds roughly 270,000 clones, approximately 86% seen once. Sequenced: peripheral blood. This clonotype was obtained from a man younger than 35 with active or convalescent COVID-19. The V call is TRBV7-6, the J call TRBJ2-3; TRBD2 agrees at 10 bases. The CDR3 nucleotides read TGTGCCAGCAGCTTAGTATCAGGGAGGTATATAGCGGGGGGCCCCCTGGATACGCAGTATTTT. Amino acid sequence: CASSLVSGRYIAGGPLDTQYF.